One sample yielded the 17 T cell receptor beta chains listed below, sequenced in a study of T-cell reconstitution after alpha-beta-depleted transplantation in children. A library of TCRbeta sequences, prepared with unique molecular identifiers, was generated. TCRdb reanalysed the PCR reads using MiXCR and keeps one entry per CDR3 protein. The sample lists roughly 76,000 distinct CDR3 sequences, about 11% seen once, with 13% in the top ten. Sequencing used PBMCs, obtained before TCRalphabeta/CD19-depleted stem cell transplant. These receptors all stem from a boy younger than 18 with acute myeloid leukemia, due to receive a stem cell transplant.

Only a few counts were recorded for this clonotype. The chain carries TRBV27 and TRBJ2-2; 13 bases agree with TRBD2. Germline CDR1 MNHEY, CDR2 SMNVEV (reference sequence). The CDR3 extends over 18 amino acids. V shed 6 bases, J shed 2 bases, and the junction held 9 bases outside the gene matches. CDR3 sequence: CASSSGLAGWINTGELFF. The CDR3 nucleotides are TGTGCCAGCAGCTCGGGACTAGCGGGATGGATTAACACCGGGGAGCTGTTTTTT.

This clonotype was seen repeatedly, ten times or more. The chain links TRBV28 to TRBJ2-3; D gene ambiguous. The CDR3 covers 18 residues. V was cut by 5 bases and J by 2 bases, with 23 bases left in between. Germline CDR1 reads MDHEN; CDR2 reads SYDVKM. In nucleotides, the CDR3 is TGTGCCAGCAGTACTCCCTACAGCGTTCGAGGAGACACAGATACGCAGTATTTT. Amino acids: CASSTPYSVRGDTDTQYF.

This clonotype appeared many times. The J gene is TRBJ1-1, the V gene TRBV11-2; D is perhaps TRBD1 (5 bases). This CDR3 spans 11 amino acids. Germline V gene data show CDR1 as SGHAT and CDR2 as FQNNGV. Trimming pared 4 bases from V and 11 bases from J, leaving 11 bases between. The CDR3 region is CASSYGGFAFF. CDR3 in DNA: TGTGCCAGCAGCTATGGGGGGTTCGCTTTCTTT.

This clonotype was counted between two and nine times. CDR3 DNA sequence: TGTGCCAGCAGCTTGAAACGGAACACTGAAGCTTTCTTT. Translation gives CASSLKRNTEAFF. V is TRBV5-8 and J is TRBJ1-1; no clear D gene. The ends were cut back, 1 base at V and 1 base at J, with 5 bases in the middle. The germline V gene encodes CDR1 SGHTS and CDR2 YDEGEE. CDR3 length: 13 residues. The full variable domain, in which reference TRBV5-8 and TRBJ1-1 provide the parts outside the CDR3, is EAGVTQSPTHLIKTRGQQATLRCSPISGHTSVYWYQQALGLGLQFLLWYDEGEERNRGNFPPRFSGRQFPNYSSELNVNALELEDSALYLCASSLKRNTEAFFGQGTRLTVV.

This chain links TRBV7-2 with TRBJ2-1, with D unclear. The CDR3 length is 13 residues. Germline V gives CDR1 SGHTA, CDR2 FQGNSA. V was trimmed by 2 bases and J by 4 bases, leaving 6 bases between them. The CDR3 DNA reads as TGTGCCAGCAGCTTATTGTTTTACAATGAGCAGTTCTTC. Translation: CASSLLFYNEQFF.

This clonotype showed up many times. V and J are TRBV7-8 and TRBJ1-6; D not certain. V lost 3 bases and J 5 bases, leaving 14 bases between the germline ends. Germline V gives CDR1 SGHVS, CDR2 FQNEAQ. The CDR3 has 16 residues. This chain's CDR3 is CASSFETGVNNSPLHF. CDR3 DNA: TGTGCCAGCAGCTTTGAAACTGGGGTAAATAATTCACCCCTCCACTTT.

This clonotype was recorded at least ten times. This sequence joins TRBV12-3 or TRBV12-4 and TRBJ1-1; 8 bases agree with TRBD1. The V segment lost 6 bases and the J segment 11 bases; nucleotides outside the gene matches: 11. CDR3 length equals 13 residues. The CDR3 is CASRPRTGWDAFF. The CDR3 bases are TGTGCCAGCAGACCTAGGACAGGGTGGGACGCTTTCTTT.

The CDR3 DNA is TGTGCCAGCAGGAGGGGGCGGGGGCCTAACACCGGGGAGCTGTTTTTT. Translated: CASRRGRGPNTGELFF. This chain joins TRBV7-2 and TRBJ2-2; tentatively, D is TRBD1 or TRBD2 (7 bases each). Germline CDR1 reads SGHTA; CDR2 reads FQGNSA. The V end lost 6 bases, the J end lost 2 bases, and 16 bases lay between the germline ends. The CDR3 length is 16 residues.

This clonotype was counted many times. A read error may produce the germline difference seen at one junction end. This chain uses TRBV11-2 with TRBJ2-7, with D perhaps TRBD1 (6 bases). This CDR3 contains 11 residues. Germline-derived CDR1 and CDR2 are SGHAT and FQNNGV. Here the CDR3 DNA reads TGTGCCAGCAGCGCCGGGACACCATCTTATTTC. As protein: CASSAGTPSYF. Filled out from reference TRBV11-2 and TRBJ2-7, the complete variable domain reads EAGVAQSPRYKIIEKRQSVAFWCNPISGHATLYWYQQILGQGPKLLIQFQNNGVVDDSQLPKDRFSAERLKGVDSTLKIQPAKLEDSAVYLCASSAGTPSYFGPGTRLTVT.

The sample holds many counts of this clonotype. No conserved phenylalanine or tryptophan is present at the end of the CDR3, so a read error is the likely explanation. The V call is TRBV7-9, the J call TRBJ2-1; D not resolved. The germline V gene encodes CDR1 SEHNR and CDR2 FQNEAQ (reference sequence). The CDR3 covers 12 residues. V lost 1 base, J lost 10 bases, and 8 bases lay in between. This chain's CDR3 is CASSLVGPEQFL. The CDR3 DNA follows: TGTGCCAGCAGCTTAGTAGGTCCGGAGCAGTTCCTC.

This clonotype was seen ten or more times. This chain connects TRBV27 to TRBJ2-5; no definite D call. V was clipped by 1 base and J by 5 bases, with 5 bases between them. This CDR3 has 12 residues. Germline V gene sequence: CDR1 MNHEY, CDR2 SMNVEV (reference sequence). This CDR3 is CASSLLWETQYF. CDR3 coding DNA: TGTGCCAGCAGTTTATTGTGGGAGACCCAGTACTTC.

This clonotype came up many times. The rearrangement links TRBV18 to TRBJ2-3, with D unresolved. The CDR3 covers 12 residues. Per the germline V gene, CDR1 is KGHSH and CDR2 is LQKENI. Trimming cost V 4 bases and J 2 bases, with 4 bases left between them. CDR3 sequence: CASSQDTDTQYF. The CDR3 coding sequence is TGTGCCAGCTCACAGGACACAGATACGCAGTATTTT. The entire variable domain, with the rest obtained from reference TRBV18 and TRBJ2-3, is as follows: NAGVMQNPRHLVRRRGQEARLRCSPMKGHSHVYWYRQLPEEGLKFMVYLQKENIIDESGMPKERFSAEFPKEGPSILRIQQVVRGDSAAYFCASSQDTDTQYFGPGTRLTVL.

This clonotype was recorded many times. This chain uses TRBV7-3 with TRBJ2-1; D remains unclear. The CDR3 loop spans 13 amino acids. CDR1 is SGHTA and CDR2 is FQGTGA in the germline V gene. V was cut by 3 bases and J by 8 bases, with 11 bases left in between. Here the CDR3 DNA reads TGTGCCAGCAGCTTCCAAGGCCAGGATGAGCAGTTCTTC. Residues: CASSFQGQDEQFF.

The chain recombines TRBV4-3 with TRBJ2-1; no clear D gene. CDR3 length: 13 amino acids. Germline assignment: CDR1 LGHNA and CDR2 YSLEER. The V gene lost 3 bases and the J gene lost 5 bases, with 8 bases spanning the gap. The CDR3, as DNA: TGCGCCAGCAGCCAGCCGTGGGACAATGAGCAGTTCTTC. Protein product: CASSQPWDNEQFF.

The chain joins TRBV12-3 or TRBV12-4 to TRBJ2-7; D possibly matches TRBD1 or TRBD2 (5 bases each). Trimming left V 5 bases short and J 4 bases short, with 21 bases between. CDR3 length equals 16 residues. CDR3 sequence reads: CASSPGTAGLNYEQYF. The CDR3 DNA is TGTGCCAGCAGTCCCGGGACCGCTGGCCTAAATTACGAGCAGTACTTC.

This clonotype was counted many times. The gene calls are TRBV25-1 and TRBJ1-2, with 7 bases lining up with TRBD1. Trimming cost V 4 bases and J 2 bases; bases outside gene matches: 7. CDR1 is MGHDK and CDR2 is SYGVNS in the germline V gene. There are 15 residues in the CDR3. The CDR3 DNA sequence: TGTGCCAGCAGTGCCTACAGGGGTGCGAACTATGGCTACACCTTC. Its translation: CASSAYRGANYGYTF.

There are a few counts of this clonotype. The gene calls are TRBV7-9 and TRBJ1-5, with a tentative D call TRBD1 (5 bases). V lost 5 bases, J lost 5 bases, and 16 bases lay in between. Per the germline V gene, CDR1 is SEHNR and CDR2 is FQNEAQ (reference sequence). The CDR3 has 15 residues. The CDR3 bases are TGTGCCAGCAGCCCAAGAGGGGATTTGGATCAGCCCCAGCATTTT. Translated: CASSPRGDLDQPQHF.